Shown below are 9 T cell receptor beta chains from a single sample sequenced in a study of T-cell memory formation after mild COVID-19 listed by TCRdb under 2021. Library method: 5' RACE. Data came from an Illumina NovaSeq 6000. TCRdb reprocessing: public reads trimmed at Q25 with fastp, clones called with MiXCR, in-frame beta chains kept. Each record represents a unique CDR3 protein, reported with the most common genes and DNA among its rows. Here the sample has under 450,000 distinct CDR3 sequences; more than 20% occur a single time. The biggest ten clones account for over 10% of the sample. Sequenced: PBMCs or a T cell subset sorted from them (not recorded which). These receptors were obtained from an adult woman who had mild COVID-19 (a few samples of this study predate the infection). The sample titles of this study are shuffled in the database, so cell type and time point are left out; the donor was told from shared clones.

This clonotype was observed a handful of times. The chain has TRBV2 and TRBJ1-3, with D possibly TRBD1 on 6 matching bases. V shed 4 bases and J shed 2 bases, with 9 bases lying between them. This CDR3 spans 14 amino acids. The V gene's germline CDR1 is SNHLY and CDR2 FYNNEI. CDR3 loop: CASSGQGTGNTIYF. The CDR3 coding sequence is TGTGCCAGCAGTGGTCAGGGGACTGGAAACACCATATATTTT.

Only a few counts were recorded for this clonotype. The DNA for the CDR3 is TGTGCCAGCAGCTTGTATGCGGGTCTAAAGTCCTACAATGAGCAGTTCTTC. Amino acid sequence: CASSLYAGLKSYNEQFF. This chain links TRBV5-6 with TRBJ2-1; D is possibly TRBD2 (5 bases). Trimming took 1 base from V and 1 from J, leaving 15 bases between them. CDR1 is SGHDT, CDR2 YYEEEE, per germline. This CDR3 region has 17 residues.

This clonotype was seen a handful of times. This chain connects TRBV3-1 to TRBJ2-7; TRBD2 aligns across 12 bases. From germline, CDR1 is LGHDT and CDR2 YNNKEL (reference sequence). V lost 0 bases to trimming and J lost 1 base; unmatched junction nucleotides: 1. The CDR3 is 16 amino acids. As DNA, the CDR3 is TGTGCCAGCAGCCAAGACACTAGCGGGGGGTCCTACGAGCAGTACTTC. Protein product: CASSQDTSGGSYEQYF.

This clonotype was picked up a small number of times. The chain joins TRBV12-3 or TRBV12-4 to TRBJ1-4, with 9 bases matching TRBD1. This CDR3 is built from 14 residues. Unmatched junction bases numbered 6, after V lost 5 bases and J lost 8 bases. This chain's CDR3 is CASSVGQGKEKLFF. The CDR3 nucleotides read TGTGCCAGCAGTGTCGGACAGGGGAAAGAAAAACTGTTTTTT.

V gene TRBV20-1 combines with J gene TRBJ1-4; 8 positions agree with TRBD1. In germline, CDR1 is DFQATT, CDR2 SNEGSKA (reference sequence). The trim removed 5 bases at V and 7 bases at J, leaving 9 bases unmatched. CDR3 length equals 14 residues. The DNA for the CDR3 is TGCAGTGCTCGCTCAGGGGGCGCCTTTGAAAAACTGTTTTTT. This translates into CSARSGGAFEKLFF.

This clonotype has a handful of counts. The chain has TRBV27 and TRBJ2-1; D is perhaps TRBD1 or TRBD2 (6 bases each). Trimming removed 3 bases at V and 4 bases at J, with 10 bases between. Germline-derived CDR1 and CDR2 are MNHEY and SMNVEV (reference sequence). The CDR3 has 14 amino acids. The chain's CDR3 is CASSFPGAYNEQFF. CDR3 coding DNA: TGTGCCAGCAGTTTCCCGGGGGCGTACAATGAGCAGTTCTTC.

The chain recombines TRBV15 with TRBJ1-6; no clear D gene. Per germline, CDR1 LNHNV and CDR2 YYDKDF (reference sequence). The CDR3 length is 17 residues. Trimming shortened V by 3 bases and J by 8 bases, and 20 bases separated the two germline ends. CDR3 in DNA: TGTGCCACCAGCAGCGAAAGAGGTCACAGCCGCTATTCACCCCTCCACTTT. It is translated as CATSSERGHSRYSPLHF.

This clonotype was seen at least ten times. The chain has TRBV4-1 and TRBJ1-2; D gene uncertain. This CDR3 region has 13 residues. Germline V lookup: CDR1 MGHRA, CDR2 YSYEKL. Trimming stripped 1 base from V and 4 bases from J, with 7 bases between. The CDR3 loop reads CASSQGGGYGYTF. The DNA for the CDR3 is TGCGCCAGCAGCCAAGGGGGAGGCTATGGCTACACCTTC.

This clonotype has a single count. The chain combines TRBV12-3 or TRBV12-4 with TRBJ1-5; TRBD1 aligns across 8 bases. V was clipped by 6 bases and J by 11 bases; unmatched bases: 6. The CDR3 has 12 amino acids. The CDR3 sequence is CASSSGQGAQHF. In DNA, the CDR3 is TGTGCCAGCAGCTCCGGACAGGGAGCCCAGCATTTT.